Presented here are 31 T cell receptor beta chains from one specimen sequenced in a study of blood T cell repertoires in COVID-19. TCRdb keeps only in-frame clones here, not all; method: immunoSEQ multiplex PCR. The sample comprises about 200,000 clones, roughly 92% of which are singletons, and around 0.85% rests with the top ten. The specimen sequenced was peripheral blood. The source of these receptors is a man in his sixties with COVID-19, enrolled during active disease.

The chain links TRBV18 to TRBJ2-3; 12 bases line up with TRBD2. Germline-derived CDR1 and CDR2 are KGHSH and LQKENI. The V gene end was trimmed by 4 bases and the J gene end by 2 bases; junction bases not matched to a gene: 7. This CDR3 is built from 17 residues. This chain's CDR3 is CASSRRTSGEPTDTQYF. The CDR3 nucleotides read TGTGCCAGCTCACGGAGGACTAGCGGGGAACCCACAGATACGCAGTATTTT.

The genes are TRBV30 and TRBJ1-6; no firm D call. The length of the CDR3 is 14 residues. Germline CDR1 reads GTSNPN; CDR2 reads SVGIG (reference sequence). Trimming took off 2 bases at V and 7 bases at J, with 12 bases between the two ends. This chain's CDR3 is CAWSHQVLNSPLHF. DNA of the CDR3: TGTGCCTGGAGTCATCAGGTCCTAAATTCACCCCTCCACTTT. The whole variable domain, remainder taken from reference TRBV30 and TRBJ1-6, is SQTIHQWPATLVQPVGSPLSLECTVEGTSNPNLYWYRQAAGRGLQLLFYSVGIGQISSEVPQNLSASRPQDRQFILSSKKLLLSDSGFYLCAWSHQVLNSPLHFGNGTRLTVT.

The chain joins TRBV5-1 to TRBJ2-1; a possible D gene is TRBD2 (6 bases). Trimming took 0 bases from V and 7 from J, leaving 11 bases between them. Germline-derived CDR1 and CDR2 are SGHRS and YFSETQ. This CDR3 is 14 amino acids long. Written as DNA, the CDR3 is TGCGCCAGCAGCTTGGTAGCGGCCATTAATGAGCAGTTCTTC. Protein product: CASSLVAAINEQFF.

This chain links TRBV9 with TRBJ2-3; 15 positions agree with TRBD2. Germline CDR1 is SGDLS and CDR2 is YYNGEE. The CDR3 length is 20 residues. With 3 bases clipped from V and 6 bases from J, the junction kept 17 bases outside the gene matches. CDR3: CASSAGRGLAGGSGLDTQYF. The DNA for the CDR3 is TGTGCCAGCAGCGCCGGGAGGGGACTAGCGGGGGGTTCAGGATTGGATACGCAGTATTTT.

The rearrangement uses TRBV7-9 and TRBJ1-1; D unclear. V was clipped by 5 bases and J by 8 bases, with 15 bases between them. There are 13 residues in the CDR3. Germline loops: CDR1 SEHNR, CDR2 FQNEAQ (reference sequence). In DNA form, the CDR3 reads TGTGCCAGCAGCCTCCGACCGGGAGGGGAAGCTTTCTTT. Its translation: CASSLRPGGEAFF.

The CDR3 is CASRPPGVRAVTEAFF. The CDR3 bases are TGTGCCAGCAGGCCCCCGGGGGTCAGGGCGGTCACTGAAGCTTTCTTT. The chain recombines TRBV27 with TRBJ1-1; tentative D call: TRBD1 (5 bases). V lost 6 bases and J lost 4, with 21 bases in between. Germline CDR1 MNHEY, CDR2 SMNVEV (reference sequence). The length of the CDR3 is 16 residues.

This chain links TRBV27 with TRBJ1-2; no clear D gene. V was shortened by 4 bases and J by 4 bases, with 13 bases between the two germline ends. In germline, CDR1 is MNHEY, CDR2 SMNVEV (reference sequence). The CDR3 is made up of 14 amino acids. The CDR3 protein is CASSSASGTYGYTF. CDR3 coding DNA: TGTGCCAGCAGTTCCGCCTCGGGTACCTATGGCTACACCTTC.

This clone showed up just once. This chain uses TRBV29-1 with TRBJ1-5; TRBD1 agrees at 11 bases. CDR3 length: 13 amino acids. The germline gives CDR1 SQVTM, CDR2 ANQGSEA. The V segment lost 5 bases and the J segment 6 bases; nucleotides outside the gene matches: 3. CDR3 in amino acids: CSVRDRGAQPQHF. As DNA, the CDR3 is TGCAGCGTTCGGGACAGGGGGGCTCAGCCCCAGCATTTT. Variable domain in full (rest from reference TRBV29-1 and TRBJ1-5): SAVISQKPSRDICQRGTSLTIQCQVDSQVTMMFWYRQQPGQSLTLIATANQGSEATYESGFVIDKFPISRPNLTFSTLTVSNMSPEDSSIYLCSVRDRGAQPQHFGDGTRLSIL.

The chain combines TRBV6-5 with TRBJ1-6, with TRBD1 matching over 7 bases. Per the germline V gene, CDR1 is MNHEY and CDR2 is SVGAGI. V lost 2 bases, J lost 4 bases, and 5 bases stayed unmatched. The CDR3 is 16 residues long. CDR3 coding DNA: TGTGCCAGCAGTTACGGGACAGTTCCGTATAATTCACCCCTCCACTTT. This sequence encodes CASSYGTVPYNSPLHF.

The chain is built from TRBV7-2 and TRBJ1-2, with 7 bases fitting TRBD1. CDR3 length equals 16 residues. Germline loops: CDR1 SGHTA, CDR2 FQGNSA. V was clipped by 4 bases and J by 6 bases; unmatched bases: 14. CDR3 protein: CASSSNFGPTGDGYTF. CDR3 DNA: TGTGCCAGCAGCTCAAACTTTGGCCCTACAGGGGATGGCTACACCTTC.

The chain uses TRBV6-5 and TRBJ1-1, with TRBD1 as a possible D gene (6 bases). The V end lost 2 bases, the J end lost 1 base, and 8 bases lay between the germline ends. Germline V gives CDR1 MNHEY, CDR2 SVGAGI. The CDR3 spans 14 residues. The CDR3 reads CASSYRDKNTEAFF. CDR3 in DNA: TGTGCCAGCAGTTACAGGGACAAGAACACTGAAGCTTTCTTT.

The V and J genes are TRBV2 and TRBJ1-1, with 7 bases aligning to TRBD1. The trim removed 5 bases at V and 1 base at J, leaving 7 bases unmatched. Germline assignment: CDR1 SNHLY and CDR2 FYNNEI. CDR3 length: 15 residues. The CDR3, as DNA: TGTGCCAGCAGTTTCACAGGGGACAGGAACACTGAAGCTTTCTTT. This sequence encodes CASSFTGDRNTEAFF.

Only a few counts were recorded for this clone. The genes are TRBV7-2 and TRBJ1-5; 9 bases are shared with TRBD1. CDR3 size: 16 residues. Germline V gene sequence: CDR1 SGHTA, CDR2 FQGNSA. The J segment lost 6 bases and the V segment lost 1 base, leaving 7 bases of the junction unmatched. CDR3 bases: TGTGCCAGCAGCTTAGGTCACAGGGGGCTCGTTCAGCCCCAGCATTTT. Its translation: CASSLGHRGLVQPQHF.

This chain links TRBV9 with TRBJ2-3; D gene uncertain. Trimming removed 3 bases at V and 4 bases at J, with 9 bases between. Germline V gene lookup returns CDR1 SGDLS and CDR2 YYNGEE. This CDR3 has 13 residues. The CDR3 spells CASSATPSDTQYF. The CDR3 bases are TGTGCCAGCAGCGCTACCCCATCAGATACGCAGTATTTT.

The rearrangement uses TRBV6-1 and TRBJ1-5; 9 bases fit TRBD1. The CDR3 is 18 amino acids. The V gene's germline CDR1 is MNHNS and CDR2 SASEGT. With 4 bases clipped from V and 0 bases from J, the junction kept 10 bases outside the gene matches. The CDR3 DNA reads TGTGCCAGCAGTGCCCTCGGGACAGGGCCTTTTAGCAATCAGCCCCAGCATTTT. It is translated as CASSALGTGPFSNQPQHF.

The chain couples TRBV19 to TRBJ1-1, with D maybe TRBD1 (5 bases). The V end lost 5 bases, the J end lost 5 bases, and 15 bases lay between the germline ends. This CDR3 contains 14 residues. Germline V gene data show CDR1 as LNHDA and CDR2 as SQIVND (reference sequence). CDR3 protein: CASSELREWTEAFF. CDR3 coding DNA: TGTGCCAGTAGTGAACTCAGGGAATGGACTGAAGCTTTCTTT.

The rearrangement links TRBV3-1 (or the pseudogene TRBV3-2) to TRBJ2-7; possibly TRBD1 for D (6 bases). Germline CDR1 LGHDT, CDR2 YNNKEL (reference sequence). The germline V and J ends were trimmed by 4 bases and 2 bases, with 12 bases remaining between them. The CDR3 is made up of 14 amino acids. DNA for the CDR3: TGTGCCAGCAGCCCGTTGGCAGGGGCCTACGAGCAGTACTTC. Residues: CASSPLAGAYEQYF.

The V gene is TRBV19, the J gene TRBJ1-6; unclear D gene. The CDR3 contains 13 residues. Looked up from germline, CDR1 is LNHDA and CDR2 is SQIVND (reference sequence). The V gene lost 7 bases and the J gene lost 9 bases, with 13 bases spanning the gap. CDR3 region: CASTTADVSPLHF. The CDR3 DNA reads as TGTGCCAGTACGACGGCGGATGTTTCACCCCTCCACTTT.

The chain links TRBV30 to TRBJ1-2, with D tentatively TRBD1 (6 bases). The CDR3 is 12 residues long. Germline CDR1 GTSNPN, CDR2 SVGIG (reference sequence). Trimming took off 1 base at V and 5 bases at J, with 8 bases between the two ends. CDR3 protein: CAWSAQGYGYTF. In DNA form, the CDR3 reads TGTGCCTGGAGTGCCCAGGGGTATGGCTACACCTTC.

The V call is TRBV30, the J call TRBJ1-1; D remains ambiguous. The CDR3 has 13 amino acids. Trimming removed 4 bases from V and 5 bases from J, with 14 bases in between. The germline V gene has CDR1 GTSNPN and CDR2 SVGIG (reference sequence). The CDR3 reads CAWTRGRGTEAFF. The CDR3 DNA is TGTGCCTGGACTCGTGGGAGAGGGACTGAAGCTTTCTTT.

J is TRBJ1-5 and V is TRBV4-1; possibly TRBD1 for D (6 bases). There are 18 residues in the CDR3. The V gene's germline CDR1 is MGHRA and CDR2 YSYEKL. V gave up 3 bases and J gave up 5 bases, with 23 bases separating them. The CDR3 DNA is TGCGCCAGCAGCCAGGCCCGTACAGGGTTAAGGATTGATCAGCCCCAGCATTTT. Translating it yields CASSQARTGLRIDQPQHF.

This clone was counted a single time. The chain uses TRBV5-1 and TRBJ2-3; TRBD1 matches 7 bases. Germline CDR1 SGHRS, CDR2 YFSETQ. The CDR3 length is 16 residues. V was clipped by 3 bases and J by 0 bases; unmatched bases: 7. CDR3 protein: CASSYGTVGSTDTQYF. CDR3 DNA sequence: TGCGCCAGCAGCTACGGGACAGTCGGGAGCACAGATACGCAGTATTTT. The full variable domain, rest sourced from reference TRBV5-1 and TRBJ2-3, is KAGVTQTPRYLIKTRGQQVTLSCSPISGHRSVSWYQQTPGQGLQFLFEYFSETQRNKGNFPGRFSGRQFSNSRSEMNVSTLELGDSALYLCASSYGTVGSTDTQYFGPGTRLTVL.

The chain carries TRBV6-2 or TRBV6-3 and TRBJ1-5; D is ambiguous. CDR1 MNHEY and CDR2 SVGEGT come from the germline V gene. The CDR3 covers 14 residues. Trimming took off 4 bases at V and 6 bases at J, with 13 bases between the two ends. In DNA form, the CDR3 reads TGTGCCAGCAGTTTCGGGATGAACAGTCAGCCCCAGCATTTT. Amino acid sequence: CASSFGMNSQPQHF.

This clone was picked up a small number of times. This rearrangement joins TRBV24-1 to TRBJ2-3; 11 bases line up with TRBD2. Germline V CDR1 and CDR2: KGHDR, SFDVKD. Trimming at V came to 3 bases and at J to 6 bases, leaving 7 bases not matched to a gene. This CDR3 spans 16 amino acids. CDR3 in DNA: TGTGCCACCAGTGATCGCACTAGCGGGAGAGGGGATACGCAGTATTTT. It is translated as CATSDRTSGRGDTQYF.

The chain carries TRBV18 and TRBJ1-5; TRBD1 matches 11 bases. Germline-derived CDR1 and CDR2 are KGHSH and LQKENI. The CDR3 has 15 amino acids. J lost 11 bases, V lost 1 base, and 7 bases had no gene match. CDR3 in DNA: TGTGCCAGCTCACCACGACGGGACAGGGGGGCTACCCAGCATTTT. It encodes CASSPRRDRGATQHF.

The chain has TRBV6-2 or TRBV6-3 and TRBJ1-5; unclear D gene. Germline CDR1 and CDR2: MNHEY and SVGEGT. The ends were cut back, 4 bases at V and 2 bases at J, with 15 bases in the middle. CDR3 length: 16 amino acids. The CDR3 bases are TGTGCCAGCAGTTTCCCCGCGGTGCCAGGCAATCAGCCCCAGCATTTT. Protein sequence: CASSFPAVPGNQPQHF.

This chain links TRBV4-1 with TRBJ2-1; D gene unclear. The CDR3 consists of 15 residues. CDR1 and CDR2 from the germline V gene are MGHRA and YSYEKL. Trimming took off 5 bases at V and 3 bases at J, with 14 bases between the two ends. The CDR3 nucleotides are TGCGCCAGCAGCAGACGTAGCACATACTACAATGAGCAGTTCTTC. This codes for CASSRRSTYYNEQFF.

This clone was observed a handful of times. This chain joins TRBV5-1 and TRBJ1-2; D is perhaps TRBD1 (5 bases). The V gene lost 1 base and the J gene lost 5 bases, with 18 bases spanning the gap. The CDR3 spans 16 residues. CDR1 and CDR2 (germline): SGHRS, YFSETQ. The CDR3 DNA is TGCGCCAGCAGCTTGTCGTCAGGGAGGAAGGTGTATGGCTACACCTTC. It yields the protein CASSLSSGRKVYGYTF.

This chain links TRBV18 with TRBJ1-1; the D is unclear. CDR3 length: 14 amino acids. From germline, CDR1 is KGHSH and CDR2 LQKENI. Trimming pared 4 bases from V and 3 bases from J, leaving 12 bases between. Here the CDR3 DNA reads TGTGCCAGCTCACTAGGAGGGTCGGACACTGAAGCTTTCTTT. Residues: CASSLGGSDTEAFF. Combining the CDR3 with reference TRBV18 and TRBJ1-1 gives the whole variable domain NAGVMQNPRHLVRRRGQEARLRCSPMKGHSHVYWYRQLPEEGLKFMVYLQKENIIDESGMPKERFSAEFPKEGPSILRIQQVVRGDSAAYFCASSLGGSDTEAFFGQGTRLTVV.

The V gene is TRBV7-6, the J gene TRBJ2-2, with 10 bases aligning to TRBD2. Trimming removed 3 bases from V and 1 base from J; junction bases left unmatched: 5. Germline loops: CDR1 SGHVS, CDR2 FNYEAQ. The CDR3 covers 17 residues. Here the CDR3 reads CASSFQRGGLNTGELFF. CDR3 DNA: TGTGCCAGCAGCTTTCAGCGGGGGGGCCTGAACACCGGGGAGCTGTTTTTT. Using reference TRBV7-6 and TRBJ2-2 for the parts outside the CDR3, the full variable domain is GAGVSQSPRYKVTKRGQDVALRCDPISGHVSLYWYRQALGQGPEFLTYFNYEAQQDKSGLPNDRFSAERPEGSISTLTIQRTEQRDSAMYRCASSFQRGGLNTGELFFGEGSRLTVL.

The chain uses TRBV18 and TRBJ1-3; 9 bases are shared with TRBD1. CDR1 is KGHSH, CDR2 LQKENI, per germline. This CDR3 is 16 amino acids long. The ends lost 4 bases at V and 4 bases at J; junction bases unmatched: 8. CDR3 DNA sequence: TGTGCCAGCTCACGAACCGGGACAGGGCTCGGAAACACCATATATTTT. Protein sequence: CASSRTGTGLGNTIYF.